Shown below are 12 T cell receptor beta chains from a single sample sequenced in a study of cytomegalovirus exposure and HLA in healthy donors. The PCR employed 60 Vbeta primers together with 13 Jbeta primers. Method: immunoSEQ multiplex PCR; TCRdb's copy keeps in-frame clones and lacks some. The sample records some 140,000 clones, roughly 72% being singletons. Sequencing was carried out using PBMCs. Every receptor here comes from a man between 25 and 39 years old in good health and CMV-seronegative.

This clone was detected only a few times. The chain couples TRBV25-1 to TRBJ2-3; 9 nucleotides align to TRBD1. Germline CDR1 reads MGHDK; CDR2 reads SYGVNS. Unmatched junction bases numbered 9, after V lost 5 bases and J lost 3 bases. This CDR3 has 16 amino acids. In DNA, the CDR3 is TGTGCCAGCAGTTCCCTAGGGGACAGGGTGACAGATACGCAGTATTTT. It encodes CASSSLGDRVTDTQYF.

V is TRBV11-2 and J is TRBJ1-1; TRBD1 is a possible D gene (6 bases). V shed 5 bases and J shed 6 bases, with 16 bases lying between them. The CDR3 spans 14 residues. The germline gives CDR1 SGHAT, CDR2 FQNNGV. The CDR3 DNA reads as TGTGCCAGCAGCCGTCAGGGGTCGAGCCCTGAAGCTTTCTTT. It translates to CASSRQGSSPEAFF.

V gene TRBV6-4 combines with J gene TRBJ2-2; 8 positions agree with TRBD2. The germline gives CDR1 MRHNA, CDR2 SNTAGT. The V and J ends lost 5 bases and 3 bases, in that order; junction bases with no gene match: 11. The CDR3 consists of 17 residues. CDR3 bases: TGTGCCAGCAGTAGCCCTGCAGCGGGGGATGACACCGGGGAGCTGTTTTTT. It codes for CASSSPAAGDDTGELFF.

The rearrangement links TRBV29-1 to TRBJ2-2; 10 positions agree with TRBD2. CDR1 and CDR2 (germline): SQVTM, ANQGSEA. The CDR3 sequence is 14 residues long. With V trimmed by 2 bases and J by 7 bases, 4 bases remained unmatched. The CDR3 is CSVELAGDYGELFF. The CDR3, as DNA: TGCAGCGTTGAACTAGCGGGGGACTACGGGGAGCTGTTTTTT.

The chain uses TRBV19 and TRBJ1-1, with 7 positions matching TRBD1. With 3 bases clipped from V and 8 bases from J, the junction kept 6 bases outside the gene matches. CDR1 and CDR2 from the germline V gene are LNHDA and SQIVND (reference sequence). The CDR3 runs to 13 residues. The CDR3 protein is CASSITGVGEAFF. CDR3 DNA sequence: TGTGCCAGTAGTATTACAGGGGTGGGAGAAGCTTTCTTT.

This clone was detected once. The chain carries TRBV7-2 and TRBJ2-1; possibly TRBD1 for D (5 bases). V was cut by 8 bases and J by 0 bases, with 14 bases left in between. The CDR3 is 15 residues long. Looked up from germline, CDR1 is SGHTA and CDR2 is FQGNSA. DNA for the CDR3: TGTGCCAGCGGCGGAAGGGGCAACTCCTACAATGAGCAGTTCTTC. Translating it yields CASGGRGNSYNEQFF.

The DNA of the CDR3 is TGTGCCAGCAGCTTAAGGAAGGGGGCCAACAATGAGCAGTTCTTC. As protein: CASSLRKGANNEQFF. V usage is TRBV5-4 and J usage is TRBJ2-1, with 7 bases fitting TRBD1. The CDR3 totals 15 residues. Germline CDR1 reads SGHNT; CDR2 reads YYREEE (reference sequence). The V segment lost 2 bases and the J segment 5 bases; nucleotides outside the gene matches: 7.

The chain joins TRBV28 to TRBJ2-1, with 8 bases matching TRBD1. CDR1 and CDR2 (germline): MDHEN, SYDVKM. The CDR3 sequence is 14 residues long. The V and J ends lost 8 bases and 1 base, in that order; junction bases with no gene match: 4. The CDR3 bases are TGTGCCAGCGGGACAGGCCCATCCTACAATGAGCAGTTCTTC. Its translation: CASGTGPSYNEQFF.

This sequence joins TRBV6-1 and TRBJ1-4; 9 nucleotides match TRBD1. The length of the CDR3 is 15 residues. Trimming took 3 bases from V and 7 from J; bases not matched to a gene: 6. Germline assignment: CDR1 MNHNS and CDR2 SASEGT. The CDR3 spells CASSDTGGYAEKLFF. The CDR3 bases are TGTGCCAGCAGTGATACAGGGGGCTACGCTGAAAAACTGTTTTTT.

The rearrangement links TRBV27 to TRBJ2-3, with 7 nucleotides matching TRBD1. Germline lookup yields CDR1 MNHEY and CDR2 SMNVEV (reference sequence). CDR3 size: 16 residues. The junction had 6 bases not matched to a gene; V was cut back by 3 bases and J by 0 bases. CDR3: CASSFYTGASTDTQYF. The CDR3 bases are TGTGCCAGCAGTTTCTACACAGGGGCTAGCACAGATACGCAGTATTTT.

CDR3 nucleotides: TGTGCCAGCAGCTTAGTGGCAGGGGCTGGAAACACCATATATTTT. This translates into CASSLVAGAGNTIYF. V usage is TRBV7-2 and J usage is TRBJ1-3, with D perhaps matching TRBD1 (6 bases). The V end was cut by 1 base, the J end by 2 bases, with 9 bases between. Germline V gene data show CDR1 as SGHTA and CDR2 as FQGNSA. This CDR3 has 15 residues.

This clone has more than one count but fewer than ten. V is TRBV4-3 and J is TRBJ1-1; TRBD1 agrees at 10 bases. The CDR3 covers 14 residues. The V gene end was trimmed by 0 bases and the J gene end by 7 bases; junction bases not matched to a gene: 2. Looked up from germline, CDR1 is LGHNA and CDR2 is YSLEER. The CDR3 DNA reads TGCGCCAGCAGCCAAGATTGGACAGGGGGTGAAGCTTTCTTT. Translation gives CASSQDWTGGEAFF.